Listed here are 18 T cell receptor beta chains from one sample, sequenced in a study of shared clonotypes between healthy human individuals. Measured with immunoSEQ multiplex PCR; TCRdb has only the in-frame clones, and not every one. The sample holds under 2.5 million clones; around 90% are singletons and the top ten take 0.3% to 0.4%. What was sequenced was naive CD4+ T cells from PBMCs. The subset here: CD45RA+ positively selected. All receptors derive from a man aged 18 to 29 in good health. Some clones in this sample may be carry-over from other donors' samples.

The V call is TRBV11-2, the J call TRBJ2-7; 11 nucleotides agree with TRBD2. The CDR3 consists of 18 residues. Unmatched junction bases numbered 14, after V lost 5 bases and J lost 2 bases. Germline lookup yields CDR1 SGHAT and CDR2 FQNNGV. The CDR3 region has the DNA TGTGCCAGCAGCCGTTCTTTTAGCGGGAGGGCCTACACCTACGAGCAGTACTTC. Its translation: CASSRSFSGRAYTYEQYF.

The chain combines TRBV30 with TRBJ2-3, with a possible D match to TRBD1 (5 bases). The CDR3 runs to 14 residues. Germline V lookup: CDR1 GTSNPN, CDR2 SVGIG (reference sequence). V was cut by 1 base and J by 1 base, with 9 bases left in between. The chain's CDR3 is CAWSEGVGTDTQYF. CDR3 sequence (DNA): TGTGCCTGGAGTGAAGGGGTCGGCACAGATACGCAGTATTTT.

The genes are TRBV6-5 and TRBJ1-1; the D gene is possibly TRBD1 (6 bases). The CDR3 sequence is 12 residues long. The V gene lost 4 bases and the J gene lost 8 bases, with 11 bases spanning the gap. Germline CDR1 is MNHEY and CDR2 is SVGAGI. The CDR3: CASSSLDREAFF. The CDR3 nucleotides read TGTGCCAGCAGTTCCCTCGACAGGGAAGCTTTCTTT.

The rearrangement uses TRBV28 and TRBJ1-5, with D maybe TRBD1 (5 bases). The ends were cut back, 7 bases at V and 6 bases at J, with 16 bases in the middle. Germline V gives CDR1 MDHEN, CDR2 SYDVKM. The CDR3 sequence is 14 residues long. CDR3 region: CASTVRRGTQPQHF. CDR3 bases: TGTGCCAGCACGGTGAGACGGGGGACTCAGCCCCAGCATTTT.

The CDR3: CASSFRGWGGPDLEQYF. As DNA, the CDR3 is TGTGCCAGCAGCTTCCGGGGGTGGGGAGGCCCTGACCTCGAGCAGTACTTC. The chain carries TRBV5-4 and TRBJ2-7, with D maybe TRBD2 (6 bases). The CDR3 length is 17 residues. Trimming removed 2 bases at V and 6 bases at J, with 24 bases between. CDR1 SGHNT and CDR2 YYREEE come from the germline V gene (reference sequence). Combining the CDR3 with reference TRBV5-4 and TRBJ2-7 gives the whole variable domain ETGVTQSPTHLIKTRGQQVTLRCSSQSGHNTVSWYQQALGQGPQFIFQYYREEENGRGNFPPRFSGLQFPNYSSELNVNALELDDSALYLCASSFRGWGGPDLEQYFGPGTRLTVT.

Turning to this clone: At the DNA level, this CDR3 is encoded by other sequences in the same sample as well. The chain joins TRBV5-4 to TRBJ1-3; TRBD1 matches at 8 bases. With 5 bases clipped from V and 0 bases from J, the junction kept 7 bases outside the gene matches. The germline V gene has CDR1 SGHNT and CDR2 YYREEE (reference sequence). The CDR3 loop spans 16 amino acids. CDR3 region: CASSSGTGRSGNTIYF. CDR3 DNA sequence: TGTGCCAGCAGTTCCGGGACAGGCCGCTCTGGAAACACCATATATTTT.

This sequence joins TRBV7-3 and TRBJ1-2; no clear D. CDR1 and CDR2 (germline): SGHTA, FQGTGA. The ends were cut back, 5 bases at V and 5 bases at J, with 9 bases in the middle. The CDR3 sequence is 12 residues long. The CDR3 nucleotides read TGTGCCAGCAGCGACGCGGGGTATGGCTACACCTTC. Translated: CASSDAGYGYTF.

V and J are TRBV4-1 and TRBJ2-1; 12 bases map to TRBD2. V lost 6 bases, J lost 10 bases, and 7 bases stayed unmatched. Germline V gene lookup returns CDR1 MGHRA and CDR2 YSYEKL. The CDR3 extends over 14 amino acids. The CDR3 nucleotides are TGCGCCAGCAGTCGACTAGCGGGAGTGAGGGAGCAGTTCTTC. Its protein is CASSRLAGVREQFF.

The chain has TRBV10-3 and TRBJ1-6; D is undetermined. Trimming pared 4 bases from V and 6 bases from J, leaving 10 bases between. The germline gives CDR1 ENHRY, CDR2 SYGVKD. The CDR3 length is 14 residues. The CDR3 reads CAISVRGSNSPLHF. In DNA, the CDR3 is TGTGCCATCAGTGTGCGAGGGAGTAATTCACCCCTCCACTTT.

A few counts support this clone. The rearrangement uses TRBV7-3 and TRBJ2-1; the match to TRBD2 covers 7 bases. Per germline, CDR1 SGHTA and CDR2 FQGTGA. CDR3 length: 15 residues. J was trimmed by 0 bases and V by 2 bases; bases with no gene match: 1. CDR3 sequence: CASSLQRGSYNEQFF. DNA of the CDR3: TGTGCCAGCAGCTTACAGCGGGGCTCCTACAATGAGCAGTTCTTC.

V and J are TRBV19 and TRBJ1-1; D is unclear. V was shortened by 0 bases and J by 7 bases, with 9 bases between the two germline ends. The CDR3 sequence is 13 residues long. Looked up from germline, CDR1 is LNHDA and CDR2 is SQIVND (reference sequence). The CDR3 is CASSIEVEGEAFF. The CDR3 nucleotides are TGTGCCAGTAGTATAGAAGTGGAAGGTGAAGCTTTCTTT. The entire variable domain, with the rest obtained from reference TRBV19 and TRBJ1-1, is as follows: DGGITQSPKYLFRKEGQNVTLSCEQNLNHDAMYWYRQDPGQGLRLIYYSQIVNDFQKGDIAEGYSVSREKKESFPLTVTSAQKNPTAFYLCASSIEVEGEAFFGQGTRLTVV.

The chain uses TRBV9 and TRBJ2-5; D possibly corresponds to TRBD1 (5 bases). Germline CDR1 and CDR2: SGDLS and YYNGEE. Deletions cut 3 bases from V and 1 base from J, with 13 bases between. The CDR3 length is 15 residues. The CDR3 loop is CASSEGMTPQETQYF. CDR3 bases: TGTGCCAGCAGCGAGGGGATGACACCCCAAGAGACCCAGTACTTC.

On this clone: This same CDR3 is encoded by further DNA sequences in the sample. The chain combines TRBV5-1 with TRBJ2-1; possibly TRBD1 for D (6 bases). CDR3 length equals 16 residues. Trimming left V 0 bases short and J 4 bases short, with 14 bases between. In germline, CDR1 is SGHRS, CDR2 YFSETQ. CDR3 sequence reads: CASSLDPGTNYNEQFF. The CDR3, as DNA: TGCGCCAGCAGCTTGGACCCCGGGACAAATTACAATGAGCAGTTCTTC.

The chain has TRBV30 and TRBJ2-2; possibly TRBD2 for D (5 bases). V was shortened by 4 bases and J by 3 bases, with 9 bases between the two germline ends. In germline, CDR1 is GTSNPN, CDR2 SVGIG (reference sequence). The CDR3 consists of 13 residues. The CDR3 loop is CAWTGLDTGELFF. The CDR3 DNA is TGTGCCTGGACCGGACTTGACACCGGGGAGCTGTTTTTT.

The chain joins TRBV5-4 to TRBJ2-1; 8 bases are a match to TRBD2. The V segment lost 5 bases and the J segment 10 bases; nucleotides outside the gene matches: 20. Germline assignment: CDR1 SGHNT and CDR2 YYREEE (reference sequence). This CDR3 is 17 amino acids long. In DNA form, the CDR3 reads TGTGCCAGCAGTCCCGGTGGTAGCGGGATCTCGAGTCGGGAGCAGTTCTTC. Amino acid sequence: CASSPGGSGISSREQFF.

V gene TRBV29-1 combines with J gene TRBJ1-2; unclear D gene. The germline V and J ends were trimmed by 3 bases and 3 bases, with 11 bases remaining between them. This CDR3 is 13 amino acids long. Germline V gene data show CDR1 as SQVTM and CDR2 as ANQGSEA. CDR3 sequence reads: CSVDYKGDYGYTF. The CDR3 bases are TGCAGCGTTGATTACAAGGGAGACTATGGCTACACCTTC.

The chain couples TRBV2 to TRBJ2-1; 11 nucleotides align to TRBD2. Trimming took 9 bases from V and 0 from J; bases not matched to a gene: 13. This CDR3 comprises 18 residues. In germline, CDR1 is SNHLY, CDR2 FYNNEI. This CDR3 is CASSSGLADIYSYNEQFF. The CDR3 bases are TGTGCCAGTAGTTCGGGACTAGCGGATATATACTCCTACAATGAGCAGTTCTTC. Full variable domain (outside the CDR3, taken from reference TRBV2 and TRBJ2-1): EPEVTQTPSHQVTQMGQEVILRCVPISNHLYFYWYRQILGQKVEFLVSFYNNEISEKSEIFDDQFSVERPDGSNFTLKIRSTKLEDSAMYFCASSSGLADIYSYNEQFFGPGTRLTVL.

CDR3 loop: CASSPPPSNEQFF. Here the CDR3 DNA reads TGCGCCAGCAGCCCGCCCCCCAGCAATGAGCAGTTCTTC. The chain combines TRBV5-1 with TRBJ2-1, with unresolved D. Germline CDR1 SGHRS, CDR2 YFSETQ. The CDR3 spans 13 residues. V was pared by 4 bases and J by 6 bases, with 11 bases between.